These T cell receptor beta chains were read from a single sample in a study of T cell responses to AZD1222 COVID-19 vaccine. The repertoire was sequenced with immunoSEQ multiplex PCR; TCRdb's copy has only in-frame clones and lacks some. The sample shows some 120,000 clones, roughly nine tenths of them seen only once. Sequencing was performed on peripheral blood, taken 28 days after the second AZD1222 dose. The receptors stem from an adult who received the AZD1222 COVID-19 vaccine. Each CDR3 is given with its conserved first and last residue. The order of the fields is CDR3 DNA, CDR3 protein, clone size, V gene, J gene, D gene. The D gene is left open where the match is weak. Clone size is not always given. Where it is, it says once, few, many or a class for expanded clones.

cdr3_nt: TGTGCCAGCAGTTTATTAGGCTACGAGCAGTACTTC; cdr3_aa: CASSLLGYEQYF; clone_size: NA; v_call: TRBV27; j_call: TRBJ2-7; d_call: NA
cdr3_nt: TGTGCCAGTAGTGCCAGAAGAGGCGTCGCAATAACTGAAGCTTTCTTT; cdr3_aa: CASSARRGVAITEAFF; clone_size: NA; v_call: TRBV19; j_call: TRBJ1-1; d_call: NA
cdr3_nt: TGTGCCAGCAGTTTAGCGGAGACCCAGTACTTC; cdr3_aa: CASSLAETQYF; clone_size: NA; v_call: TRBV28; j_call: TRBJ2-5; d_call: NA
cdr3_nt: TGCAGCGTTGTCGGATACCCGCGCTCCTACAATGAGCAGTTCTTC; cdr3_aa: CSVVGYPRSYNEQFF; clone_size: once; v_call: TRBV29-1; j_call: TRBJ2-1; d_call: NA
cdr3_nt: TGTGCCAGCAGCTTATTAATCCCTAGCGGGGGGGTCACAGATACGCAGTATTTT; cdr3_aa: CASSLLIPSGGVTDTQYF; clone_size: NA; v_call: TRBV7-9; j_call: TRBJ2-3; d_call: TRBD2
cdr3_nt: TGCGCCAGCAGCCAGCCGGGGGGCGGGTACGAGCAGTACTTC; cdr3_aa: CASSQPGGGYEQYF; clone_size: NA; v_call: TRBV4-1; j_call: TRBJ2-7; d_call: NA
cdr3_nt: TGTGCCAGCAGTGAAGTGGTACAGGGCGCCTACAATGAGCAGTTCTTC; cdr3_aa: CASSEVVQGAYNEQFF; clone_size: NA; v_call: TRBV2; j_call: TRBJ2-1; d_call: NA
cdr3_nt: TGTGCCAGCAGCTTGGCGGGCAAACCGGGACCGTACCGGGAGCTGTTTTTT; cdr3_aa: CASSLAGKPGPYRELFF; clone_size: NA; v_call: TRBV5-5; j_call: TRBJ2-2; d_call: NA
cdr3_nt: TGTGCCACAGAAACAGGGGGCTGGGATGGCTACACCTTC; cdr3_aa: CATETGGWDGYTF; clone_size: NA; v_call: TRBV28; j_call: TRBJ1-2; d_call: TRBD1
cdr3_nt: TGTGCCACCAGTGAGGGCAATAGCGGGAGTGAGTTCTTC; cdr3_aa: CATSEGNSGSEFF; clone_size: NA; v_call: TRBV24-1; j_call: TRBJ2-1; d_call: TRBD2
cdr3_nt: TGCGCCAGCAGCGTGGGAGGTGCGGGACAGGGGGGTTGGAACGAGCAGTACTTC; cdr3_aa: CASSVGGAGQGGWNEQYF; clone_size: once; v_call: TRBV5-1; j_call: TRBJ2-7; d_call: TRBD1
cdr3_nt: TGTGCCAGCAGCTTAACAGGGTTGACTGAAGCTTTCTTT; cdr3_aa: CASSLTGLTEAFF; clone_size: NA; v_call: TRBV11-3; j_call: TRBJ1-1; d_call: NA
cdr3_nt: TGTGCCAGCATTTGGAGCGGGACAGTTTACAATGAGCAGTTCTTC; cdr3_aa: CASIWSGTVYNEQFF; clone_size: NA; v_call: TRBV2; j_call: TRBJ2-1; d_call: NA
cdr3_nt: TGTGCCAGCAGTCGACAGGGGCACTCCTACGAGCAGTACTTC; cdr3_aa: CASSRQGHSYEQYF; clone_size: NA; v_call: TRBV28; j_call: TRBJ2-7; d_call: TRBD1
cdr3_nt: TGTGCCAGCAGTGAAGTTTCTTCAGGGACTGAAGCTTTCTTT; cdr3_aa: CASSEVSSGTEAFF; clone_size: NA; v_call: TRBV6-1; j_call: TRBJ1-1; d_call: NA
cdr3_nt: TGCGCCAGCAGCCAACCTTTCGGACTAGCGGGAGTCGGAGAGACCCAGTACTTC; cdr3_aa: CASSQPFGLAGVGETQYF; clone_size: NA; v_call: TRBV4-1; j_call: TRBJ2-5; d_call: TRBD2
cdr3_nt: TGTGCCAGCAGGCGGGGGGTAGGGGGCGGCACTGAAGCTTTCTTT; cdr3_aa: CASRRGVGGGTEAFF; clone_size: NA; v_call: TRBV27; j_call: TRBJ1-1; d_call: TRBD1
cdr3_nt: TGTGCCATCAGATGGGGGAGTGAGAACTATGGCTACACCTTC; cdr3_aa: CAIRWGSENYGYTF; clone_size: once; v_call: TRBV10-3; j_call: TRBJ1-2; d_call: NA
cdr3_nt: TGCGCCAGCACCCTCGGCGTAGGACAGCAAGAGACCCAGTACTTC; cdr3_aa: CASTLGVGQQETQYF; clone_size: NA; v_call: TRBV5-1; j_call: TRBJ2-5; d_call: NA
cdr3_nt: TGCGCCAGCAGGGATGGACAGGGAGGAGGCTCACCCCTCCACTTT; cdr3_aa: CASRDGQGGGSPLHF; clone_size: NA; v_call: TRBV5-1; j_call: TRBJ1-6; d_call: TRBD1
cdr3_nt: TGTGCCAGCAGTTTATTAGGCAGCAATCAGCCCCAGCATTTT; cdr3_aa: CASSLLGSNQPQHF; clone_size: NA; v_call: TRBV27; j_call: TRBJ1-5; d_call: NA
cdr3_nt: TGTGCCAGTAGTCCCTGGGACAGGGATAATACGCAGTATTTT; cdr3_aa: CASSPWDRDNTQYF; clone_size: NA; v_call: TRBV19; j_call: TRBJ2-3; d_call: TRBD1
cdr3_nt: TGTGCCAGCAGTTTCTTACAGGTGAACAATCAGCCCCAGCATTTT; cdr3_aa: CASSFLQVNNQPQHF; clone_size: once; v_call: TRBV28; j_call: TRBJ1-5; d_call: NA
cdr3_nt: TGTGCCAGCAGCCAAGTAAAATTGGTGGACTACACCTTC; cdr3_aa: CASSQVKLVDYTF; clone_size: NA; v_call: TRBV3-1/TRBV3-2; j_call: TRBJ1-2; d_call: NA
cdr3_nt: TGTGCCAGTAGTATAGCTCCGGGACTAGCGGGAGGAACCTACAATGAGCAGTTCTTC; cdr3_aa: CASSIAPGLAGGTYNEQFF; clone_size: NA; v_call: TRBV19; j_call: TRBJ2-1; d_call: TRBD2
cdr3_nt: TGTGCCAGTAGTATATTTGGGGGGACGGTATACGAGCAGTACTTC; cdr3_aa: CASSIFGGTVYEQYF; clone_size: NA; v_call: TRBV19; j_call: TRBJ2-7; d_call: NA
cdr3_nt: TGTGCCAGCAGTTCCCTGCCCACCGGGACGACAATTTTTCAGCCCCAGCATTTT; cdr3_aa: CASSSLPTGTTIFQPQHF; clone_size: NA; v_call: TRBV27; j_call: TRBJ1-5; d_call: NA
cdr3_nt: TGTGCCAGCATGCGGACAGGGGGCGTTGGAAACACCATATATTTT; cdr3_aa: CASMRTGGVGNTIYF; clone_size: NA; v_call: TRBV2; j_call: TRBJ1-3; d_call: TRBD1
cdr3_nt: TGTGCCAGCAGCTTGACTAGGATACATGAGCAGTTCTTC; cdr3_aa: CASSLTRIHEQFF; clone_size: NA; v_call: TRBV7-6; j_call: TRBJ2-1; d_call: NA
cdr3_nt: TGTGCCAGCAGCCCTAGTTGGGCGGGATCCCCTCTCGTCAATGAGCAGTTCTTC; cdr3_aa: CASSPSWAGSPLVNEQFF; clone_size: NA; v_call: TRBV7-8; j_call: TRBJ2-1; d_call: NA
cdr3_nt: TGTGCCAGCGTCCCCACGGGACGGGATAATGAGCAGTTCTTC; cdr3_aa: CASVPTGRDNEQFF; clone_size: NA; v_call: TRBV2; j_call: TRBJ2-1; d_call: NA
cdr3_nt: TGCGCCAGCAGCAAAAGAGATGGGGACGCTATGTCGCAGTATTTT; cdr3_aa: CASSKRDGDAMSQYF; clone_size: few; v_call: TRBV4-1; j_call: TRBJ2-3; d_call: NA
cdr3_nt: TGCGCCAGCAGCACGGACTCATTCAATGAGCAGTTCTTC; cdr3_aa: CASSTDSFNEQFF; clone_size: NA; v_call: TRBV5-1; j_call: TRBJ2-1; d_call: NA
cdr3_nt: TGCGCCAGCAACTCCTTTGGGCAGGGAGAAGAAGAGACCCAGTACTTC; cdr3_aa: CASNSFGQGEEETQYF; clone_size: NA; v_call: TRBV5-1; j_call: TRBJ2-5; d_call: NA
cdr3_nt: TGCGCCAGCAGCTACCCCCTAGCGGGAAGGGGGGACCAAGAGACCCAGTACTTC; cdr3_aa: CASSYPLAGRGDQETQYF; clone_size: NA; v_call: TRBV5-1; j_call: TRBJ2-5; d_call: TRBD2
cdr3_nt: TGCGCCAGCAGTGACGTCGGGGCAGGCGCAACTAATGAAAAACTGTTTTTT; cdr3_aa: CASSDVGAGATNEKLFF; clone_size: NA; v_call: TRBV10-2; j_call: TRBJ1-4; d_call: NA
cdr3_nt: TGTGCCAGCAGAAGCATTGATGAGCAGTTCTTC; cdr3_aa: CASRSIDEQFF; clone_size: NA; v_call: TRBV6-5; j_call: TRBJ2-1; d_call: NA
cdr3_nt: TGTGCCAGTAGCACGACTAGCGGGAGGGAGGATGAGCAGTTCTTC; cdr3_aa: CASSTTSGREDEQFF; clone_size: NA; v_call: TRBV19; j_call: TRBJ2-1; d_call: TRBD2
cdr3_nt: TGTGCCAGCAGTTTATGGGGCAGCTACGAGCAGTACTTC; cdr3_aa: CASSLWGSYEQYF; clone_size: NA; v_call: TRBV27; j_call: TRBJ2-7; d_call: NA
cdr3_nt: TGTGCCAGCAGCGTGACAGGGCCAGATACGCAGTATTTT; cdr3_aa: CASSVTGPDTQYF; clone_size: NA; v_call: TRBV7-3; j_call: TRBJ2-3; d_call: TRBD1
cdr3_nt: TGTGCCAGCAGCTTAAGAGGCATTGGACAGGGGCTCTACGAGCAGTACTTC; cdr3_aa: CASSLRGIGQGLYEQYF; clone_size: NA; v_call: TRBV7-6; j_call: TRBJ2-7; d_call: TRBD1
cdr3_nt: TGTGCCAGCAGCGTAGCCTCCTTCAGGGGAGCAGTTAGCACCGGGGAGCTGTTTTTT; cdr3_aa: CASSVASFRGAVSTGELFF; clone_size: NA; v_call: TRBV9; j_call: TRBJ2-2; d_call: NA
cdr3_nt: TGTGCCAGTAGTATCCTACACGGGGAGCTGTTTTTT; cdr3_aa: CASSILHGELFF; clone_size: few; v_call: TRBV19; j_call: TRBJ2-2; d_call: NA
cdr3_nt: TGTGCCAGCAGTTTACCCGGACAGGGATATCAGCCCCAGCATTTT; cdr3_aa: CASSLPGQGYQPQHF; clone_size: NA; v_call: TRBV28; j_call: TRBJ1-5; d_call: TRBD1
cdr3_nt: TGTGCCAGCAGTAGCACGAACACCGGGGAGCTGTTTTTT; cdr3_aa: CASSSTNTGELFF; clone_size: NA; v_call: TRBV28; j_call: TRBJ2-2; d_call: NA
cdr3_nt: TGTGCCAGCAGCCTTACCGGGCTAACTGAAATTCAGTACTTC; cdr3_aa: CASSLTGLTEIQYF; clone_size: once; v_call: TRBV7-9; j_call: TRBJ2-4; d_call: NA
cdr3_nt: TGTGCCAGCAGCCCCCGGACAGGGGGCAGCTCCTATAATTCACCCCTCCACTTT; cdr3_aa: CASSPRTGGSSYNSPLHF; clone_size: NA; v_call: TRBV11-2; j_call: TRBJ1-6; d_call: TRBD1
cdr3_nt: TGTGCCAGCAGCGAGAGCCCAGGGGCGGAACAAGAGACCCAGTACTTC; cdr3_aa: CASSESPGAEQETQYF; clone_size: NA; v_call: TRBV7-2; j_call: TRBJ2-5; d_call: NA
cdr3_nt: TGTGCCAGCAGCCTCCTCGGACAGGCCAATCAGCCCCAGCATTTT; cdr3_aa: CASSLLGQANQPQHF; clone_size: NA; v_call: TRBV2; j_call: TRBJ1-5; d_call: TRBD1
cdr3_nt: TGTGCCAGCAGCATCGACAGGGAGGCAGATACGCAGTATTTT; cdr3_aa: CASSIDREADTQYF; clone_size: NA; v_call: TRBV7-9; j_call: TRBJ2-3; d_call: NA
cdr3_nt: TGTGCCAGCAGTTTGGAGGAAAGAACTGAAGCTTTCTTT; cdr3_aa: CASSLEERTEAFF; clone_size: NA; v_call: TRBV12-3/TRBV12-4; j_call: TRBJ1-1; d_call: NA
cdr3_nt: TGTGCCAGCAGTGCCCAAGGCGGGAGGGTTGAAGCTTTCTTT; cdr3_aa: CASSAQGGRVEAFF; clone_size: NA; v_call: TRBV25-1; j_call: TRBJ1-1; d_call: NA
cdr3_nt: TGCAGTGCTACTGAGGGGGCGAGAACTGAAGCTTTCTTT; cdr3_aa: CSATEGARTEAFF; clone_size: NA; v_call: TRBV20-1; j_call: TRBJ1-1; d_call: TRBD1
cdr3_nt: TGCGCCACGACCGGGACAGGACACGGCGAGCAGTACTTC; cdr3_aa: CATTGTGHGEQYF; clone_size: NA; v_call: TRBV5-1; j_call: TRBJ2-7; d_call: TRBD1
cdr3_nt: TGCAGCGTTGAAACAGGGCCCAGCTCTGGGGCCAACGTCCTGACTTTC; cdr3_aa: CSVETGPSSGANVLTF; clone_size: NA; v_call: TRBV29-1; j_call: TRBJ2-6; d_call: NA
cdr3_nt: TGTGCCAGCACCTTCCCATCATTGGTAGATGAAAAACTGTTTTTT; cdr3_aa: CASTFPSLVDEKLFF; clone_size: NA; v_call: TRBV27; j_call: TRBJ1-4; d_call: NA
cdr3_nt: TGTGCCAGCAGGGGACAGGGCTCGGCTAATGAAAAACTGTTTTTT; cdr3_aa: CASRGQGSANEKLFF; clone_size: NA; v_call: TRBV6-5; j_call: TRBJ1-4; d_call: TRBD1
cdr3_nt: TGTGCCTGGATGGTCGAGGGGTTCCCGTATTTT; cdr3_aa: CAWMVEGFPYF; clone_size: NA; v_call: TRBV30; j_call: TRBJ2-3; d_call: NA
cdr3_nt: TGTGCCAGCAGCCCAAAGGGACAGGGAGATTGGGCCGGGGAGCTGTTTTTT; cdr3_aa: CASSPKGQGDWAGELFF; clone_size: NA; v_call: TRBV7-3; j_call: TRBJ2-2; d_call: TRBD1